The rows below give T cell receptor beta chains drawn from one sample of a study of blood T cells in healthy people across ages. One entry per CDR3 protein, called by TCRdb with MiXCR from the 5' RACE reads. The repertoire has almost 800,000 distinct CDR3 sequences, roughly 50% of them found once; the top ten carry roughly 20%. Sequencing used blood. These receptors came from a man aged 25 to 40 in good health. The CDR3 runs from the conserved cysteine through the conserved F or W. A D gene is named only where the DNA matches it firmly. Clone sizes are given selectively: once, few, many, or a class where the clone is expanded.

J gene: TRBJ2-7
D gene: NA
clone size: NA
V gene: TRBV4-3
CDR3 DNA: TGCGCCAGCAGCGTAAAGAGTTGGACAGCGGACGGGACCCATGGGGAGCAGTACTTC
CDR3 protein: CASSVKSWTADGTHGEQYF

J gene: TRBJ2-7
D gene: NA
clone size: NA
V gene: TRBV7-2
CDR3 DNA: TGTGCCAGCAGCGCAACGGACGAGCAGTACTTC
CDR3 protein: CASSATDEQYF

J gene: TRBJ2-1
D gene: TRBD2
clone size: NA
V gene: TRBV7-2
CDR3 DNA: TGTGCCAGCAGCTTAGCGATCCGGACTAGCTTTCGGACGAATGAGCAGTTCTTC
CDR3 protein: CASSLAIRTSFRTNEQFF

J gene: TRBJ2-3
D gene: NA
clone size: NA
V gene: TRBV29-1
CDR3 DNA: TGCAGCGTCCTCTACCGACTAGCAGATACGCAGTATTTT
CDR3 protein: CSVLYRLADTQYF

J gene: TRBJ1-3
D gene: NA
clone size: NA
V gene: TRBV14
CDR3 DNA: TGTGCCAGCAGCCAAGATCGATGGGGTAACACCATATATTTT
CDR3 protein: CASSQDRWGNTIYF

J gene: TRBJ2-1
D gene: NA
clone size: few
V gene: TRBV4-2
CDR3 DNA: TGTGCCAGCAGCCAAGGATCCCGGGACTCCTACAATGAGCAGTTCTTC
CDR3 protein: CASSQGSRDSYNEQFF

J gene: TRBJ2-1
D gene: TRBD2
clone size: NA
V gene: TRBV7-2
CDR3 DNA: TGTGCCAGCAGCTTTTTCCCGACTAGCGGGGCCTACAATGAGCAGTTCTTC
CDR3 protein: CASSFFPTSGAYNEQFF

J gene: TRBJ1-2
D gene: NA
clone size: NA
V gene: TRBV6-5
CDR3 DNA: TGTGCCAGCAGTCTCGGGGTCCAGTCGGCGGGCTACACCTTC
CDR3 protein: CASSLGVQSAGYTF

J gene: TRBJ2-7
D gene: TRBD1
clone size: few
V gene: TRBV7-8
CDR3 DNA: TGTGCCAGCAGAGCAGGGGGTGTTGGCTACGAGCAGTACTTC
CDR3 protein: CASRAGGVGYEQYF

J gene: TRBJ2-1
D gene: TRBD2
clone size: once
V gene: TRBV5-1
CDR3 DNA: TGCGCCAGCAGCTTGGGGCTAGCGGGAGCCGGCATAGGAATAAACAATGAGCAGTTCTTC
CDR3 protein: CASSLGLAGAGIGINNEQFF

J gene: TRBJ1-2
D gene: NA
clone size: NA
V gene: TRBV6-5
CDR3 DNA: TGTGCCAGCTCAAATGGTGGAACCTACTATGGCTACACCTTC
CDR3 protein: CASSNGGTYYGYTF

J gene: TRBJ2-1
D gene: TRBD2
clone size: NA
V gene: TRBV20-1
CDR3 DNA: TGCAGTGCTAGAGCTAAGCGGGGGCATTCGTTCTTC
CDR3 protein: CSARAKRGHSFF

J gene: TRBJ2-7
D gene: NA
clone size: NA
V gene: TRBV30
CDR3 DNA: TGTGCCTGGCAACACTCCTACGAGCAGTACTTC
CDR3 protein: CAWQHSYEQYF

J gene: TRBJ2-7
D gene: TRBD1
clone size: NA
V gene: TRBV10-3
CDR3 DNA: TGTGCCATCAGTACCGGGACAGAGGACGAGCAGTACTTC
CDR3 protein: CAISTGTEDEQYF

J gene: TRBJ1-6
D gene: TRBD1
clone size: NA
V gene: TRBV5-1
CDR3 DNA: TGCGCCAGCAGCTTTGGGACAGGCGGTTACTCACCCCTCCACTTT
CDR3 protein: CASSFGTGGYSPLHF

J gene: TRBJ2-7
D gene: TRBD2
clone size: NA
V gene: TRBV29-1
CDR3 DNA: TGCAGCGTTCGACGGGGGGACTACCGCTACGAGCAGTACTTC
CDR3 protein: CSVRRGDYRYEQYF

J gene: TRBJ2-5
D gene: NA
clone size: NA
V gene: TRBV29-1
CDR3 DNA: TGCAGCGTTGCTCCTGCGGGGGCTAAAGAGACCCAGTACTTC
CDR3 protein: CSVAPAGAKETQYF

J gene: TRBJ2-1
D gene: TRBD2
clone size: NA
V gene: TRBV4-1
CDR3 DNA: TGCGCCAGCAGCTCAGATAGCGGGAGGGCCTTTAGCTCCTACAATGAGCAGTTCTTC
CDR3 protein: CASSSDSGRAFSSYNEQFF

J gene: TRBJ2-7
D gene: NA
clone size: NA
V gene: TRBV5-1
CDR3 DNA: TGCGCCAGCAGCCCAGACTTGGGACCCTACGAGCAGTACTTC
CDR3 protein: CASSPDLGPYEQYF

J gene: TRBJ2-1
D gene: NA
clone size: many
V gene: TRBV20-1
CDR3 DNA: TGCAGTGCTAGTTTGGGCGAAGTAATCGGTGAGCAGTTCTTC
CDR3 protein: CSASLGEVIGEQFF

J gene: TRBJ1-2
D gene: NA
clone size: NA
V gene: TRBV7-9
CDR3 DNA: TGTGCCAGCAGCTTAGTATCGGGATATGGCTACACCTTC
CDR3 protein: CASSLVSGYGYTF

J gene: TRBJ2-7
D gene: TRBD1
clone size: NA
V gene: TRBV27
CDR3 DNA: TGTGCCAGCAGTAAACAAGGACAGGGGGCTATCCACGAGCAGTACTTC
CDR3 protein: CASSKQGQGAIHEQYF

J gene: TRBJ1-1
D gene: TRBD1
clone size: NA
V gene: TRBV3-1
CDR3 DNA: TGTGCCAGCGCCTCCCAACCCCCGGGACAGACCACTGAAGCTTTCTTT
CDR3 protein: CASASQPPGQTTEAFF

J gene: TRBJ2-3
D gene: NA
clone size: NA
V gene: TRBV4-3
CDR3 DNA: TGCGCCAGCAGCCAAGAGTGGGCCACAGATACGCAGTATTTT
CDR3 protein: CASSQEWATDTQYF

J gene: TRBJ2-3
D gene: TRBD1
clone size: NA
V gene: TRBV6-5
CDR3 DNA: TGTGCCAGCAGCCTTAGCCCCAGGGGGGATACGCAGTATTTT
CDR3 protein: CASSLSPRGDTQYF

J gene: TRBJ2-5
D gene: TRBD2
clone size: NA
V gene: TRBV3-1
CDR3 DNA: TGTGCCAGCAGCCAGGGAACTAGCGGGTGGGAGACCCAGTACTTC
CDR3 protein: CASSQGTSGWETQYF

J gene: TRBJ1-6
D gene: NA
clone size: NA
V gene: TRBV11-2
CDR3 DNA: TGTGCCAGCAGCTTAAATAAGAACAGGAATTCACCCCTCCACTTT
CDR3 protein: CASSLNKNRNSPLHF